This entry concerns a single T cell receptor (beta chain). What it recognizes is unknown. The sample is drawn from a study of CD8+CD57+ T cells in acquired aplastic anemia. For the study at large: Sorted CD4+ plus CD8+ cells gave DNA averaging about 3 ug. Study-wide points: Patients versus controls showed no significant CD8+ Simpson's diversity difference.

Flow cytometry had shown expanded CD8+CD57+ cells in the patients chosen for sequencing. Genomic DNA, the template, was used for profiling of the TCR beta VDJ and CDR3. From the reads, TCRdb called clonotypes with MiXCR, one entry per CDR3 protein. Of 200,000 to 250,000 distinct CDR3 sequences in the sample, around 43% were seen once. CDR1 and CDR2 from the germline V gene are MNHEY and SVGAGI. V lost 2 bases, J lost 3 bases, and 10 bases stayed unmatched. The CDR3 has 17 residues. Sample: sorted CD4+, CD8+, or CD8+CD57+ T cells (not recorded which) from PBMCs. The origin of this receptor is a human donor with aplastic anemia. The chain recombines TRBV6-5 with TRBJ2-5, with 9 positions matching TRBD2. The CDR3 nucleotides are TGTGCCAGCAGTTACCCCACCATGGCTAGCGGGGAAGAGACCCAGTACTTC. This codes for CASSYPTMASGEETQYF.